This record looks at one T cell receptor beta chain sequence and its context. This receptor's antigen is unknown. Base qualities are not provided; no much larger clone lies one nucleotide away. To be included, a participant needed at least one PBMC sample from before ART initiation plus at least two post-ART samples. Treatment was received in the United States of America by all participants with HIV. Before DNA extraction, cryopreserved samples of roughly 0.9-11 million PBMC were thawed and then washed. At the time of the earliest PBMC sample, participants with HIV were aged between roughly 20 and 60 years. PBMC samples were contributed by each participant from 1-4 timepoints before ART initiation and 2-8 timepoints after ART initiation, with a median of 7 samples. For every participant, serial HIV viral load, CD4+ T-cell count, ART history and demographic data were obtained. A Qiagen kit on a QIAcube was used to extract genomic DNA from unsorted PBMC, with samples processed in batches of 12.

Trimming takes 6 bases from V and 3 bases from J, and the germline ends sit 15 bases apart. Via the germline V gene, CDR1 is LGHNT and CDR2 FRNRAP. The CDR3, cysteine through phenylalanine, is 14 amino acids long. CDR3 DNA only is kept here, 42 bases in frame from base 1. The data were taken from a study of long-term antiretroviral therapy in people with HIV (dated by TCRdb to between 2021 and 2023). About the full investigation: The earliest samples were collected approximately a decade before the 2015 WHO recommendation for immediate ART, a period when ART was typically delayed until CD4 counts fell. Of the roughly 32 participants with HIV, 10 to 11 were female. Whether ART initiation and durable HIV suppression were associated with changes in peripheral blood TRB repertoire composition and diversity was tested in a retrospective serial study. Test extractions of a monoclonal T-cell line alongside approximately 36 polyclonal samples showed no cross-contamination during QIAcube processing. A total of some 210 cryopreserved PBMC samples were contributed to the cohort by 30 adults with confirmed HIV infection, with samples collected serially over a mean of around 6 years (range 1-12). Paper-wide results and their limitations: CDR3 length ranges in HIV repertoires were narrower than in controls, and network structure suggested an antigen-experienced repertoire with only a slight naive shift after ART. Inferences about post-ART repertoire changes are limited because no data were available on ART adherence, viral resistance or therapy changes. Because pre-ART samples had limited cell numbers, unsorted PBMC were profiled rather than sorted CD4+ and CD8+ T cells. Owing to limited PBMC availability, only the TCR beta chain was sequenced, without alpha chain pairing. Expanded TRB clones identified before ART initiation dominated the repertoire at all time points, although this dominance fluctuated and declined in many PLHIV after ART. ART initiation was associated with a significant increase in TRB diversity, but diversity stayed significantly below transplant donor controls even after long-term ART. The samples span the years 2004 to 2017, and the ART regimens used may be less effective than current regimens.

The immunoSEQ hsTCRB v3.0 assay was used at survey level resolution to sequence the TRB variable region. The targeted TRB sequencing depth was roughly 35,000-50,000 T-cell genomes per sample. TRB libraries were pooled and sequenced on an Illumina MiSeq using a v3 150-cycle kit. The paper's data handling went like this. Repertoire analysis was run in R within a reproducible Nextflow workflow that covered QC, data transformation and analysis. Custom analyses were implemented in LymphoSeq2, an R package for AIRR-Seq data exploration. Four samples that produced fewer than 5000 total TRB sequences were removed, so 150 to 200 HIV repertoires were analyzed. Among the 170 to 200 retained HIV repertoires, 55 to 60 were collected before ART initiation and around 130 after ART initiation. Repertoires were downsampled to 5000 TRB nucleotide sequences, with summary statistics averaged over 100 downsampling iterations. TRB sequences were retained for analysis only if CDR3 regions of at least seven amino acids were present. Diversity was measured with a Shannon entropy-derived clonality score and the Gini coefficient. In the repertoire networks, any two of the top 5000 CDR3 amino acid sequences were linked whenever the two sequences differed by an edit distance of one. GLIPH2 predicted antigen specificity groups and MHC restriction for TRB CDR3 amino acid sequences. CDR3 amino acid sequences were matched against VDJdb and McPAS-TCR to flag known CMV, EBV, HIV or tissue antigen associations. Pre-ART, post-ART and control groups were compared with Wilcoxon signed-rank tests and Holm-Bonferroni correction. The clones in this table, taken by TCRdb from immuneACCESS, are in-frame only. Not every clone is retained; where verified, under half of the shortfall comes from an unresolved V gene, and the cause of the rest is unknown. V, J and clone size reflect that table, while D and trimming were determined from the DNA. A total of tens of thousands of clones appear in this sample, 93% of them only once. Together, the top ten hold about 6.4% of the sample.

The V gene is TRBV12-5 and the J gene is TRBJ2-7; the D segment cannot be called with confidence. Sequenced here: unsorted PBMCs, sampled almost 6.6 years after starting antiretroviral therapy. The source is a woman in her thirties or forties with HIV. The CDR3 region: CASGPNPRFYEQYF. In nucleotides, the sequence is TGTGCTAGTGGACCGAACCCCAGGTTCTACGAGCAGTACTTC.